This entry is about one T cell receptor (beta chain). What this receptor recognizes is not known. No much larger clonotype is one base removed from it; base qualities were not supplied. The collaborating institutions used their own protocols to collect whole blood in K2EDTA tubes. Collaborator samples were shipped for TCRbeta analysis as frozen whole blood, isolated PBMCs, or DNA extracted from either sample type. This specimen belongs to a study of blood T cell repertoires in COVID-19 (dated by TCRdb to the early 2020s). Notes on the research overall: Samples from collaborators originated in the United States, Italy and Spain and spanned both the acute and convalescent phases of COVID-19. The material from the prospective study consisted of cDNA or gDNA derived from T cells, B-cell-depleted T cells, or PBMCs. The dataset comprised deeply sampled blood TCRbeta repertoires from subjects exposed to, actively infected with, or recovered from COVID-19. A freely available public database, intended as a resource for researchers studying the immune response to SARS-CoV-2, is where the repertoires were released. Samples were obtained from the ongoing ImmuneRACE study (first 160 participants) and from 1,254 subjects provided by 6 global collaborators. Nearly every sample came with metadata listing a de-identified subject ID, COVID-19 status, age in years and sex. Where HLA class I and class II types were available, the types were taken from metadata supplied by the sample provider, not from assay-based typing. General findings and caveats noted by the study authors: How much clinical and demographic metadata was included differed by source and by participant, and the metadata was provided uncurated.

TCRbeta CDR3 regions were amplified from genomic DNA by means of the immunoSEQ Assay, a bias-controlled multiplex PCR. Per the source publication's procedure: Nucleated cell counts per sample were estimated from amplification of reference gene primers within the assay. To quantify the absolute abundance of each unique TCRbeta CDR3 rearrangement, sequence reads were collapsed and filtered. For each sample, productive Simpson clonality was calculated as the square root of Simpson's diversity index over productive rearrangements. TCRdb retrieved this table from immuneACCESS and kept in-frame rearrangements only. Not all clones are present; in checked studies, unresolved V genes account for under half, and no reason is known for the remainder. V, J and clone size are taken as reported in that table, and D and trimming were inferred from the DNA itself. Here the sample has 200,000 to 250,000 clones; around 80% occur a single time. In total, the top ten clones hold around 18% of the sample.

Reading the germline V gene (reference sequence) gives CDR1 GTSNPN and CDR2 SVGIG. Here V drops 4 bases and J drops 5 bases, and the junction holds 7 bases not matched to any gene. The CDR3 goes from the cysteine to the phenylalanine over 13 residues. Kept here is only the CDR3 DNA, which spans 39 bases and is read in frame from base 1. Sequenced input: peripheral blood. The chain couples TRBV30 to TRBJ1-1; the junction holds 7 bases that match TRBD1. The clonotype originates from a woman older than 75 with active or convalescent COVID-19. DNA sequence: TGTGCCTGGAATAAACAGGGGTTTACTGAAGCTTTCTTT. Its protein product is CAWNKQGFTEAFF. Reference TRBV30 and TRBJ1-1 proteins supply the regions before and after the CDR3; the full variable domain is: SQTIHQWPATLVQPVGSPLSLECTVEGTSNPNLYWYRQAAGRGLQLLFYSVGIGQISSEVPQNLSASRPQDRQFILSSKKLLLSDSGFYLCAWNKQGFTEAFFGQGTRLTVV.